This T cell receptor (beta chain) was sequenced during a study of low-dose radiotherapy and immunotherapy resistance in tumors. Study-wide context: In Cohort 2, 1 Gy per fraction was delivered every two weeks, for a total of 13 Gy over 26 weeks.

This clonotype was counted between two and nine times. TRAV- and TRBV-specific primers were used for first-strand cDNA, which covered alpha and beta chains. TCRs underwent 15 to 20 PCR cycles of amplification with a constant-region primer and V-primer adapter. TCRdb reprocessed the reads via MiXCR and lists one record per CDR3 protein. The repertoire holds roughly 17,000 distinct CDR3 sequences, with 70% as singletons. The germline V gene has CDR1 MDHEN and CDR2 SYDVKM. V shed 5 bases and J shed 8 bases, with 12 bases lying between them. The CDR3 has 12 amino acids. The V gene is TRBV28, the J gene TRBJ1-2, with D unresolved. The receptor's source is a human donor with advanced metastatic prostate, ovarian, gallbladder or colorectal cancer (not recorded which). This table probably holds off-target reads from a library built for another chain. CDR3 in amino acids: CASSTPTGGYTF. CDR3 bases: TGTGCCAGCAGTACACCCACCGGCGGCTACACCTTC.